This entry lists 4 T cell receptor beta chains sequenced from one sample in a study of blood T cell repertoires in COVID-19. TCRdb's copy holds only in-frame clones and misses some; the assay was immunoSEQ multiplex PCR. Here the sample spans 250,000 to 350,000 clones, roughly 90% being singletons. The sequenced material came from peripheral blood. These receptors came from a woman aged 45-60 years who had recovered from COVID-19.

V usage is TRBV4-3 and J usage is TRBJ2-7, with D possibly being TRBD2 (6 bases). The V gene lost 1 base and the J gene lost 4 bases, with 11 bases spanning the gap. The CDR3 contains 14 residues. From germline, CDR1 is LGHNA and CDR2 YSLEER. This CDR3 reads CASSQARTIYEQYF. CDR3 bases: TGCGCCAGCAGCCAAGCACGGACTATTTACGAGCAGTACTTC.

CDR3 DNA: TGTGCCAGCAGCGTAGATAGTCTCACTGAAGCTTTCTTT. Translation gives CASSVDSLTEAFF. The chain combines TRBV9 with TRBJ1-1; D is uncertain. The germline V gene has CDR1 SGDLS and CDR2 YYNGEE. V was clipped by 0 bases and J by 4 bases, with 7 bases between them. This CDR3 has 13 residues. Full variable domain (outside the CDR3, taken from reference TRBV9 and TRBJ1-1): DSGVTQTPKHLITATGQRVTLRCSPRSGDLSVYWYQQSLDQGLQFLIQYYNGEERAKGNILERFSAQQFPDLHSELNLSSLELGDSALYFCASSVDSLTEAFFGQGTRLTVV.

J is TRBJ2-5 and V is TRBV7-8, with D perhaps TRBD2 (6 bases). Germline CDR1 reads SGHVS; CDR2 reads FQNEAQ. Trimming removed 4 bases from V and 4 bases from J, with 13 bases in between. This CDR3 spans 14 amino acids. The CDR3 is CASSSRLGSETQYF. In DNA form, the CDR3 reads TGTGCCAGCAGCTCCAGACTAGGTTCAGAGACCCAGTACTTC.

The rearrangement uses TRBV12-3 or TRBV12-4 and TRBJ2-3; unclear D gene. The length of the CDR3 is 12 residues. Deletions cut 6 bases from V and 0 bases from J, with 4 bases between. The CDR3 here is CASSPSTDTQYF. The CDR3 DNA reads TGTGCCAGCAGCCCTAGCACAGATACGCAGTATTTT.